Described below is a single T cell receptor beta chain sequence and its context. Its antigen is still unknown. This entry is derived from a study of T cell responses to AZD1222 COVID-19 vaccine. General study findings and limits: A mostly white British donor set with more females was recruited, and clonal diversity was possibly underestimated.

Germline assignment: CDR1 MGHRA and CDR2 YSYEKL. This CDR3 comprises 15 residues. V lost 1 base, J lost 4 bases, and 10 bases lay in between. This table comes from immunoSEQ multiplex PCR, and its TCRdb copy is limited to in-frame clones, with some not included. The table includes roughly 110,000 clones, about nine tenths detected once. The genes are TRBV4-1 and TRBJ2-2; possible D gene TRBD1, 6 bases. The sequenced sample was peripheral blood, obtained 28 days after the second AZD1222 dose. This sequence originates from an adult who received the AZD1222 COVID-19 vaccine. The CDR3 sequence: CASSQARGGTGELFF. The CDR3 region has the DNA TGCGCCAGCAGCCAAGCCAGGGGCGGCACCGGGGAGCTGTTTTTT.